The following is a T cell receptor beta chain sequence with its context. Its antigen is still unknown. The ends were cut back, 5 bases at V and 2 bases at J, with 13 bases in the middle. This CDR3 contains 15 residues. Germline assignment: CDR1 SEHNR and CDR2 FQNEAQ (reference sequence). This record comes from a study of cytomegalovirus exposure and HLA in healthy donors. General study results and limits: V- and J-gene trimming in TCR beta was tied to a missense DCLRE1C variant by an analysis performed later.

A multiplex PCR was run with 60 Vbeta primers and 13 Jbeta primers. Clones were read by immunoSEQ multiplex PCR, and TCRdb kept only the in-frame ones, dropping some. Of 150,000 to 200,000 clones in the sample, around 83% were seen once. The sequence was collected from a man aged 50-59 years in good health and CMV-seronegative. The V call is TRBV7-9, the J call TRBJ1-5; D ambiguous. The sequencing sample was made of PBMCs. The CDR3 DNA reads TGTGCCAGCAGCCCCGGGCCCGGGGGCAATCAGCCCCAGCATTTT. Protein: CASSPGPGGNQPQHF. Full variable domain (missing parts from reference TRBV7-9 and TRBJ1-5): DTGVSQNPRHKITKRGQNVTFRCDPISEHNRLYWYRQTLGQGPEFLTYFQNEAQLEKSRLLSDRFSAERPKGSFSTLEIQRTEQGDSAMYLCASSPGPGGNQPQHFGDGTRLSIL.